This is a list of T cell receptor beta chains from one sample in a study of regulatory T cells in long-lasting Graves disease. TCRdb passed the multiplex PCR reads through MiXCR, listing each CDR3 protein once. The repertoire holds about 540,000 distinct CDR3 sequences, with around an eighth as singletons. Separately, the same data were catalogued under a study of T cells in Graves' hyperthyroidism and ophthalmopathy.

The sequenced sample was peripheral blood mononuclear cells (PBMCs), obtained at new diagnosis, from a patient treated with antithyroid drugs. The receptors were gathered from a young man with Graves disease. Both conserved end residues are part of each CDR3. The order of the fields is clone size, J gene, D gene, V gene, CDR3 protein, CDR3 DNA. D genes are given only for firm matches. The size field is filled for only some rows; it gives once, few, many or a size class.

clone size: many; J gene: TRBJ2-1; D gene: NA; V gene: TRBV10-3; CDR3 protein: CAISGQNNEQFF; CDR3 DNA: TGTGCCATCAGTGGGCAGAACAATGAGCAGTTCTTC
clone size: NA; J gene: TRBJ2-7; D gene: NA; V gene: TRBV20-1; CDR3 protein: CSARELSRYEQYF; CDR3 DNA: TGCAGTGCTAGAGAGTTGTCGCGCTACGAGCAGTACTTC
clone size: NA; J gene: TRBJ2-1; D gene: NA; V gene: TRBV27; CDR3 protein: CASIPRGAGTYNGQFF; CDR3 DNA: TGTGCCAGCATCCCTCGGGGGGCGGGAACCTACAATGGGCAGTTCTTC
clone size: few; J gene: TRBJ1-1; D gene: NA; V gene: TRBV12-5; CDR3 protein: CASGLDPLESYTEAFF; CDR3 DNA: TGTGCTAGTGGTTTAGATCCCCTGGAGTCCTACACTGAAGCTTTCTTT
clone size: NA; J gene: TRBJ2-2; D gene: NA; V gene: TRBV6-5; CDR3 protein: CASSYTGMGTGELFF; CDR3 DNA: TGTGCCAGCAGTTATACAGGGATGGGCACCGGGGAGCTGTTTTTT
clone size: many; J gene: TRBJ2-5; D gene: TRBD1; V gene: TRBV5-6; CDR3 protein: CASSMGQGARETQYF; CDR3 DNA: TGTGCCAGCAGCATGGGACAGGGGGCTCGGGAGACCCAGTACTTC
clone size: NA; J gene: TRBJ2-5; D gene: NA; V gene: TRBV5-1; CDR3 protein: CASSLGAKQTQYF; CDR3 DNA: TGCGCCAGCAGCTTGGGTGCTAAACAGACCCAGTACTTC
clone size: many; J gene: TRBJ1-5; D gene: TRBD1; V gene: TRBV28; CDR3 protein: CASSFINRGIQPQHF; CDR3 DNA: TGTGCCAGCAGTTTTATTAACAGGGGTATTCAGCCCCAGCATTTT
clone size: NA; J gene: TRBJ2-5; D gene: TRBD1; V gene: TRBV29-1; CDR3 protein: CSVEPPPQGVGETQYF; CDR3 DNA: TGCAGCGTTGAACCCCCCCCACAGGGGGTGGGGGAGACCCAGTACTTC
clone size: few; J gene: TRBJ2-2; D gene: NA; V gene: TRBV29-1; CDR3 protein: CSVEGALAGTGELFF; CDR3 DNA: TGCAGCGTTGAAGGTGCACTAGCCGGCACCGGGGAGCTGTTTTTT
clone size: many; J gene: TRBJ1-2; D gene: NA; V gene: TRBV6-1; CDR3 protein: CASTPGYNYGYTF; CDR3 DNA: TGTGCCAGCACCCCGGGGTACAACTATGGCTACACCTTC
clone size: few; J gene: TRBJ1-1; D gene: TRBD1; V gene: TRBV7-6; CDR3 protein: CASSLEGQATEAFF; CDR3 DNA: TGTGCCAGCAGCTTAGAGGGACAGGCCACTGAAGCTTTCTTT
clone size: NA; J gene: TRBJ1-1; D gene: NA; V gene: TRBV6-5; CDR3 protein: CASSYSGSLNTEAFF; CDR3 DNA: TGTGCCAGCAGTTACTCGGGCAGTCTGAACACTGAAGCTTTCTTT
clone size: many; J gene: TRBJ2-3; D gene: NA; V gene: TRBV20-1; CDR3 protein: CSAGLASGADTQYF; CDR3 DNA: TGCAGTGCTGGACTGGCGAGTGGGGCAGATACGCAGTATTTT
clone size: many; J gene: TRBJ2-1; D gene: NA; V gene: TRBV27; CDR3 protein: CASSLHGVGEQFF; CDR3 DNA: TGTGCCAGCAGTTTACATGGGGTAGGGGAGCAGTTCTTC
clone size: NA; J gene: TRBJ2-7; D gene: TRBD1; V gene: TRBV20-1; CDR3 protein: CSARGQESYEQYF; CDR3 DNA: TGCAGTGCTAGGGGACAGGAGTCCTACGAGCAGTACTTC
clone size: many; J gene: TRBJ2-7; D gene: NA; V gene: TRBV11-2; CDR3 protein: CASSLVGTRPPYEQYF; CDR3 DNA: TGTGCCAGCAGCTTAGTGGGGACCCGACCCCCTTACGAGCAGTACTTC
clone size: many; J gene: TRBJ1-1; D gene: NA; V gene: TRBV29-1; CDR3 protein: CSVEVGFMNTEAFF; CDR3 DNA: TGCAGCGTTGAAGTCGGGTTTATGAACACTGAAGCTTTCTTT
clone size: many; J gene: TRBJ1-2; D gene: NA; V gene: TRBV5-1; CDR3 protein: CASTLTPTGYTF; CDR3 DNA: TGCGCCAGCACCTTGACCCCGACCGGCTACACCTTC
clone size: many; J gene: TRBJ2-2; D gene: TRBD2; V gene: TRBV10-3; CDR3 protein: CAISAPVAGDNTGELFF; CDR3 DNA: TGTGCCATCAGTGCGCCAGTAGCGGGAGACAACACCGGGGAGCTGTTTTTT
clone size: few; J gene: TRBJ1-5; D gene: NA; V gene: TRBV6-4; CDR3 protein: CASSDSRAISNQPQHF; CDR3 DNA: TGTGCCAGCAGTGACTCCCGGGCGATTAGCAATCAGCCCCAGCATTTT
clone size: NA; J gene: TRBJ2-4; D gene: TRBD2; V gene: TRBV20-1; CDR3 protein: CSAYPSGRENIQYF; CDR3 DNA: TGCAGTGCCTACCCTAGCGGGAGGGAGAACATTCAGTACTTC
clone size: many; J gene: TRBJ1-2; D gene: TRBD1; V gene: TRBV20-1; CDR3 protein: CSARNHRGGYTF; CDR3 DNA: TGCAGTGCTAGAAACCACAGGGGGGGCTACACCTTC
clone size: NA; J gene: TRBJ2-4; D gene: TRBD2; V gene: TRBV20-1; CDR3 protein: CSASRAGGIQYF; CDR3 DNA: TGCAGTGCTAGTCGAGCGGGGGGCATTCAGTACTTC
clone size: NA; J gene: TRBJ2-1; D gene: TRBD2; V gene: TRBV4-2; CDR3 protein: CASSQGGLAAYNEQFF; CDR3 DNA: TGTGCCAGCAGCCAAGGCGGTCTAGCGGCTTACAATGAGCAGTTCTTC
clone size: many; J gene: TRBJ2-1; D gene: TRBD2; V gene: TRBV18; CDR3 protein: CASSPLLAGGYNEQFF; CDR3 DNA: TGTGCCAGCAGCCCACTATTAGCGGGAGGGTACAATGAGCAGTTCTTC
clone size: many; J gene: TRBJ2-1; D gene: NA; V gene: TRBV12-5; CDR3 protein: CASGISDNEQFF; CDR3 DNA: TGTGCTAGTGGCATCAGCGACAATGAGCAGTTCTTC
clone size: NA; J gene: TRBJ2-5; D gene: NA; V gene: TRBV11-2; CDR3 protein: CASSLGGLNKETQYF; CDR3 DNA: TGTGCCAGCAGCTTAGGGGGGCTCAACAAAGAGACCCAGTACTTC
clone size: many; J gene: TRBJ2-3; D gene: NA; V gene: TRBV11-2; CDR3 protein: CASSPYRVTDTQYF; CDR3 DNA: TGTGCCAGCAGCCCTTACAGGGTCACAGATACGCAGTATTTT
clone size: NA; J gene: TRBJ2-1; D gene: NA; V gene: TRBV20-1; CDR3 protein: CSASIPSNEQFF; CDR3 DNA: TGCAGTGCTAGTATCCCCTCCAATGAGCAGTTCTTC
clone size: many; J gene: TRBJ1-4; D gene: NA; V gene: TRBV30; CDR3 protein: CAWSPGEKLFF; CDR3 DNA: TGTGCCTGGAGTCCAGGTGAAAAACTGTTTTTT
clone size: many; J gene: TRBJ2-7; D gene: TRBD2; V gene: TRBV2; CDR3 protein: CASRLTSGSYEQYF; CDR3 DNA: TGTGCCAGCCGACTGACTAGCGGGAGTTACGAGCAGTACTTC
clone size: NA; J gene: TRBJ2-1; D gene: TRBD2; V gene: TRBV29-1; CDR3 protein: CSVVGTSGRRYNEQFF; CDR3 DNA: TGCAGCGTTGTAGGGACTAGCGGGAGAAGGTACAATGAGCAGTTCTTC
clone size: many; J gene: TRBJ2-5; D gene: TRBD1; V gene: TRBV11-2; CDR3 protein: CASRSILGGTGTQYF; CDR3 DNA: TGTGCCAGCAGGTCCATTTTAGGGGGCACGGGGACCCAGTACTTC
clone size: few; J gene: TRBJ1-3; D gene: NA; V gene: TRBV6-2/TRBV6-3; CDR3 protein: CASSYSEAVGNTIYF; CDR3 DNA: TGTGCCAGCAGTTACTCGGAGGCAGTTGGAAACACCATATATTTT
clone size: many; J gene: TRBJ2-5; D gene: NA; V gene: TRBV6-1; CDR3 protein: CASSEASPRGAPQETQYF; CDR3 DNA: TGTGCCAGCAGTGAAGCCTCCCCAAGGGGGGCCCCACAAGAGACCCAGTACTTC
clone size: many; J gene: TRBJ1-1; D gene: NA; V gene: TRBV6-7; CDR3 protein: CASSYLSGWYTEAFF; CDR3 DNA: TGTGCCAGCAGTTACCTCTCAGGGTGGTACACTGAAGCTTTCTTT
clone size: NA; J gene: TRBJ1-1; D gene: TRBD1; V gene: TRBV6-1; CDR3 protein: CASRPGQPFMNTEAFF; CDR3 DNA: TGTGCCAGCAGGCCGGGACAGCCCTTCATGAACACTGAAGCTTTCTTT
clone size: few; J gene: TRBJ2-2; D gene: TRBD2; V gene: TRBV29-1; CDR3 protein: CSVESRSGSVSNTGELFF; CDR3 DNA: TGCAGCGTTGAAAGTCGTAGCGGGAGTGTTTCGAACACCGGGGAGCTGTTTTTT
clone size: many; J gene: TRBJ2-7; D gene: NA; V gene: TRBV7-2; CDR3 protein: CASTVAPAKVHEQYF; CDR3 DNA: TGTGCCAGCACTGTGGCCCCGGCCAAGGTGCACGAGCAGTACTTC
clone size: many; J gene: TRBJ2-1; D gene: TRBD2; V gene: TRBV6-5; CDR3 protein: CASSYFVLAGGPIEQFF; CDR3 DNA: TGTGCCAGCAGTTACTTCGTCCTAGCGGGAGGGCCAATTGAGCAGTTCTTC
clone size: few; J gene: TRBJ2-7; D gene: TRBD2; V gene: TRBV20-1; CDR3 protein: CSASWASGNYEQYF; CDR3 DNA: TGCAGTGCTAGTTGGGCTAGCGGGAACTACGAGCAGTACTTC
clone size: NA; J gene: TRBJ1-6; D gene: NA; V gene: TRBV30; CDR3 protein: CAWSVKNSPLHF; CDR3 DNA: TGTGCCTGGAGTGTAAAGAATTCACCCCTCCACTTT
clone size: many; J gene: TRBJ1-2; D gene: NA; V gene: TRBV6-1; CDR3 protein: CASSEARGQSSYTF; CDR3 DNA: TGTGCCAGCAGTGAAGCGCGGGGGCAGAGCAGCTACACCTTC
clone size: NA; J gene: TRBJ2-5; D gene: NA; V gene: TRBV11-2; CDR3 protein: CASSLGDSLTQYF; CDR3 DNA: TGTGCCAGCAGCTTGGGGGACTCCCTGACCCAGTACTTC
clone size: many; J gene: TRBJ1-1; D gene: TRBD1; V gene: TRBV19; CDR3 protein: CASSIGYGTANTEAFF; CDR3 DNA: TGTGCCAGTAGTATAGGGTATGGGACAGCGAACACTGAAGCTTTCTTT
clone size: many; J gene: TRBJ1-2; D gene: TRBD1; V gene: TRBV2; CDR3 protein: CASSPGQYSGYTF; CDR3 DNA: TGTGCCAGCAGCCCGGGACAGTACTCCGGCTACACCTTC
clone size: NA; J gene: TRBJ1-6; D gene: NA; V gene: TRBV20-1; CDR3 protein: CSARPGKHSPLHF; CDR3 DNA: TGCAGTGCGCGACCGGGGAAGCATTCACCCCTCCACTTT
clone size: few; J gene: TRBJ2-1; D gene: NA; V gene: TRBV20-1; CDR3 protein: CSARRRGEQFF; CDR3 DNA: TGCAGTGCTAGGAGGAGGGGTGAGCAGTTCTTC
clone size: many; J gene: TRBJ1-1; D gene: TRBD1; V gene: TRBV2; CDR3 protein: CASSEFTGDTEAFF; CDR3 DNA: TGTGCCAGCAGTGAATTTACAGGGGACACTGAAGCTTTCTTT
clone size: many; J gene: TRBJ2-3; D gene: TRBD2; V gene: TRBV6-2/TRBV6-3; CDR3 protein: CASSRGTSGSDTQYF; CDR3 DNA: TGTGCCAGCAGCCGTGGGACTAGCGGGAGTGATACGCAGTATTTT
clone size: NA; J gene: TRBJ2-7; D gene: TRBD2; V gene: TRBV9; CDR3 protein: CASSVLAGDIGEQYF; CDR3 DNA: TGTGCCAGCAGCGTACTAGCGGGGGATATTGGGGAGCAGTACTTC
clone size: many; J gene: TRBJ2-5; D gene: NA; V gene: TRBV12-3/TRBV12-4; CDR3 protein: CASNRRGDFQETQYF; CDR3 DNA: TGTGCCAGCAACCGGCGGGGCGACTTCCAAGAGACCCAGTACTTC
clone size: many; J gene: TRBJ2-7; D gene: TRBD2; V gene: TRBV3-1; CDR3 protein: CASSPASGSSSYEQYF; CDR3 DNA: TGTGCCAGCAGTCCCGCTAGCGGGAGTTCTTCCTACGAGCAGTACTTC
clone size: many; J gene: TRBJ2-5; D gene: TRBD1; V gene: TRBV20-1; CDR3 protein: CSARSGQGWETQYF; CDR3 DNA: TGCAGTGCTAGATCGGGACAGGGTTGGGAGACCCAGTACTTC
clone size: many; J gene: TRBJ1-2; D gene: NA; V gene: TRBV12-3/TRBV12-4; CDR3 protein: CASSLLSLGGLGYTF; CDR3 DNA: TGTGCCAGCAGTTTGTTGTCCCTAGGAGGCTTGGGCTACACCTTC
clone size: many; J gene: TRBJ2-3; D gene: NA; V gene: TRBV9; CDR3 protein: CASSVGGGQGDTQYF; CDR3 DNA: TGTGCCAGCAGCGTAGGTGGGGGGCAAGGAGATACGCAGTATTTT
clone size: many; J gene: TRBJ1-2; D gene: TRBD1; V gene: TRBV12-3/TRBV12-4; CDR3 protein: CASRGNTGGRHYGYTF; CDR3 DNA: TGTGCCAGCAGAGGAAATACAGGGGGCCGGCACTATGGCTACACCTTC
clone size: many; J gene: TRBJ2-1; D gene: NA; V gene: TRBV3-1; CDR3 protein: CASSQTAVSYNEQFF; CDR3 DNA: TGTGCCAGCAGCCAAACAGCGGTCTCCTACAATGAGCAGTTCTTC